The 11 T cell receptor beta chains below were found in one sample sequenced in a study of vaccination effects on CD4 cells after COVID-19. Viral peptide pool expansion of antigen-specific CD4+ T cells preceded sequencing in the ViraFEST assay. Isolating CD4+ T cells followed 9 to 10 days of culture. The healthy vaccine recipients, who had no prior SARS-CoV-2 infection, showed negative nucleocapsid antibodies. Data came from immunoSEQ multiplex PCR; TCRdb stores just in-frame clones and leaves some out. The data show tens of thousands of clones, with 78% seen just once and roughly a tenth held by the top ten. Their antigen targets remain unknown. The sample here was CD4+ T cells from PBMCs cultured with SARS-CoV-2 spike peptides, taken before COVID-19 vaccination. Receptors originate from a human donor who received a COVID-19 vaccine.

This chain connects TRBV19 to TRBJ1-2; D uncertain. The CDR3 extends over 14 amino acids. The germline CDR1 and CDR2 sequences are LNHDA and SQIVND (reference sequence). V was pared by 3 bases and J by 5 bases, with 13 bases between. CDR3 in DNA: TGTGCCAGTAGTATTACGACCGGGGAATATGGCTACACCTTC. Translating it yields CASSITTGEYGYTF. The full variable domain, in which reference TRBV19 and TRBJ1-2 provide the parts outside the CDR3, is DGGITQSPKYLFRKEGQNVTLSCEQNLNHDAMYWYRQDPGQGLRLIYYSQIVNDFQKGDIAEGYSVSREKKESFPLTVTSAQKNPTAFYLCASSITTGEYGYTFGSGTRLTVV.

This clone turned up a few times. The chain uses TRBV25-1 and TRBJ1-1; perhaps TRBD1 as D (5 bases). Trimming took 8 bases from V and 5 from J, leaving 15 bases between them. Germline V gene data show CDR1 as MGHDK and CDR2 as SYGVNS. The CDR3 runs 13 residues. This CDR3 is CASRRQIDTEAFF. In nucleotides, the CDR3 is TGTGCCAGCCGCAGACAGATAGATACTGAAGCTTTCTTT.

The genes are TRBV6-2 or TRBV6-3 and TRBJ2-2; D possibly corresponds to TRBD1 (5 bases). The germline CDR1 and CDR2 sequences are MNHEY and SVGEGT. The CDR3 runs 15 residues. With 2 bases removed from V and 5 bases from J, the gap between germline ends came to 12 bases. The CDR3 DNA reads as TGTGCCAGCAGTTACCCAGGGCCCACAACCGGGGAGCTGTTTTTT. Protein product: CASSYPGPTTGELFF.

The V gene is TRBV7-9, the J gene TRBJ1-1; 9 bases are shared with TRBD1. With V trimmed by 3 bases and J by 0 bases, 2 bases remained unmatched. The germline V gene encodes CDR1 SEHNR and CDR2 FQNEAQ (reference sequence). The CDR3 sequence is 15 residues long. The CDR3 coding sequence is TGTGCCAGCAGCTTGGGACAGGGAATGAACACTGAAGCTTTCTTT. Its translation: CASSLGQGMNTEAFF.

The rearrangement joins TRBV7-2 to TRBJ1-5, with D perhaps matching TRBD1 (6 bases). The CDR3 totals 13 residues. V lost 6 bases to trimming and J lost 4 bases, with 10 bases between them. Germline CDR1 SGHTA, CDR2 FQGNSA. The CDR3 loop is CASSPQGNQPQHF. The CDR3 nucleotides are TGTGCCAGCAGTCCACAGGGAAATCAGCCCCAGCATTTT.

Details on this clone: A junction end diverges from the germline sequence, so it may reflect a read error. The V gene is TRBV5-4, the J gene TRBJ2-1; 13 nucleotides match TRBD2. The CDR3 extends over 16 amino acids. Looked up from germline, CDR1 is SGHNT and CDR2 is YYREEE (reference sequence). As DNA, the CDR3 is TGTGCCAGCAGCTTGGGACTAGCGGGGGGCTACGATGAGCAGTTCTTC. Translating gives CASSLGLAGGYDEQFF.

V and J are TRBV19 and TRBJ2-1, with a weak D call TRBD2 (6 bases). Trimming shortened V by 7 bases and J by 2 bases, and 21 bases separated the two germline ends. This CDR3 contains 17 residues. The germline CDR1 and CDR2 sequences are LNHDA and SQIVND (reference sequence). CDR3 in amino acids: CASTYRLGGSAYNEQFF. In nucleotides, the CDR3 is TGTGCCAGTACTTATCGCTTAGGAGGGTCGGCCTACAATGAGCAGTTCTTC. The variable domain in full, with the rest retrieved from reference TRBV19 and TRBJ2-1, is DGGITQSPKYLFRKEGQNVTLSCEQNLNHDAMYWYRQDPGQGLRLIYYSQIVNDFQKGDIAEGYSVSREKKESFPLTVTSAQKNPTAFYLCASTYRLGGSAYNEQFFGPGTRLTVL.

The chain carries TRBV28 and TRBJ1-2, with D unclear. The V gene's germline CDR1 is MDHEN and CDR2 SYDVKM. CDR3 length equals 13 residues. V shed 3 bases and J shed 6 bases, with 11 bases lying between them. The CDR3 protein is CASSFPGYDGYTF. CDR3 bases: TGTGCCAGCAGTTTTCCGGGGTACGATGGCTACACCTTC.

The chain uses TRBV3-1 (or the pseudogene TRBV3-2) and TRBJ2-5, with D maybe TRBD2 (7 bases). Trimming cost V 4 bases and J 5 bases, with 14 bases left between them. Germline V gives CDR1 LGHDT, CDR2 YNNKEL (reference sequence). The CDR3 spans 14 residues. CDR3 residues: CASSLRGAGETQYF. The CDR3 nucleotides are TGTGCCAGCAGCCTCCGGGGGGCCGGGGAGACCCAGTACTTC.

The genes are TRBV11-1 and TRBJ1-4; 8 bases align to TRBD1. The J segment lost 7 bases and the V segment lost 4 bases, leaving 8 bases of the junction unmatched. The CDR3 runs to 15 residues. The V gene's germline CDR1 is SGHAT and CDR2 FQDESV (reference sequence). Written as DNA, the CDR3 is TGTGCCAGCAGCTCCTCGGACAGGGTCCTTGAAAAACTGTTTTTT. Its protein is CASSSSDRVLEKLFF.

CDR3: CAISDLAGTRDEQFF. CDR3 nucleotide sequence: TGTGCCATCAGTGACCTAGCGGGGACGAGAGATGAGCAGTTCTTC. V usage is TRBV10-3 and J usage is TRBJ2-1; the match to TRBD2 covers 9 bases. The CDR3 runs 15 residues. The V and J ends lost 3 bases and 8 bases, in that order; junction bases with no gene match: 8. The germline V gene has CDR1 ENHRY and CDR2 SYGVKD.